Below are 20 T cell receptor beta chains sequenced from a single sample in a study of molecular identifiers for immune sequencing clone quantification (dated by TCRdb to the late 2010s). Library preparation employed PCR. The reads were generated on an Illumina HiSeq 4000. TCRdb applied fastp at Q25 and MiXCR to the public reads, then kept only in-frame beta chains. Duplicate CDR3 protein sequences are folded into a single record with the most common DNA and genes. This sample has over 600,000 distinct CDR3 sequences in its table, and 15% to 20% of those were observed once. The top ten hold 0.75% to 0.95% of the sample. Sequencing was done on a sample of naive CD8+ T cells from blood, with Jurkat cell RNA spiked in. The cell subset or site label here, explained by the study, means: FACS-sorted CD8+CD4-CCR7+CD45RA+ naive T cells. Receptors originate from a human donor in good health. Some libraries in this study had Jurkat cell RNA spiked in.

The chain has TRBV27 and TRBJ2-2; 8 bases match TRBD2. This CDR3 has 16 amino acids. Germline V gives CDR1 MNHEY, CDR2 SMNVEV (reference sequence). V lost 3 bases and J lost 5; bases outside the gene matches: 8. The CDR3 spells CASSFGAGVRTGELFF. As DNA, the CDR3 is TGTGCCAGCAGTTTCGGAGCGGGAGTAAGGACCGGGGAGCTGTTTTTT.

CDR3 loop: CSDAPGGTGNQPQHF. CDR3 coding DNA: TGCAGTGACGCACCGGGGGGTACTGGCAATCAGCCCCAGCATTTT. The rearrangement uses TRBV20-1 and TRBJ1-5, with D maybe TRBD1 (5 bases). Germline V gene sequence: CDR1 DFQATT, CDR2 SNEGSKA (reference sequence). V was cut by 7 bases and J by 2 bases, with 18 bases left in between. The CDR3 covers 15 residues.

This clonotype was seen ten or more times. The chain employs TRBV7-6 and TRBJ2-3, with D unresolved. CDR1 and CDR2 from the germline V gene are SGHVS and FNYEAQ. This CDR3 comprises 15 residues. V dropped 1 base and J dropped 2 bases, with 10 bases sitting between them. This chain's CDR3 is CASSLVVGHTDTQYF. The CDR3, as DNA: TGTGCCAGCAGCTTAGTCGTGGGTCACACAGATACGCAGTATTTT.

This clonotype has at least ten counts. The chain employs TRBV6-2 or TRBV6-3 and TRBJ2-7, with TRBD2 matching over 7 bases. The CDR3 covers 14 residues. J was trimmed by 4 bases and V by 2 bases; bases with no gene match: 5. Germline CDR1 MNHEY, CDR2 SVGEGT. CDR3 nucleotides: TGTGCCAGCAGTTACAGGACTAGTGAGTACGAGCAGTACTTC. Translated: CASSYRTSEYEQYF.

Many counts were recorded for this clonotype. The J gene is TRBJ2-4, the V gene TRBV20-1; TRBD1 might be the D (5 bases). Trimming removed 1 base from V and 5 bases from J, with 9 bases in between. The CDR3 contains 13 residues. The V gene's germline CDR1 is DFQATT and CDR2 SNEGSKA (reference sequence). CDR3 coding DNA: TGCAGTGCTAGAGCGGTAGGGGAAAACATTCAGTACTTC. Translating gives CSARAVGENIQYF.

This clonotype showed up just a few times. The chain combines TRBV2 with TRBJ2-2; TRBD2 agrees at 7 bases. J lost 0 bases, V lost 3 bases, and 7 bases had no gene match. Germline CDR1 is SNHLY and CDR2 is FYNNEI. The CDR3 is 17 residues long. CDR3 sequence (DNA): TGTGCCAGCAGTGAGGCCCGGGACTACCCGAACACCGGGGAGCTGTTTTTT. Amino acid sequence: CASSEARDYPNTGELFF.

This clonotype was found many times. The V gene is TRBV28, the J gene TRBJ2-7; possibly TRBD1 or TRBD2 for D (7 bases each). V was trimmed by 3 bases and J by 6 bases, leaving 12 bases between them. The germline CDR1 and CDR2 sequences are MDHEN and SYDVKM. The CDR3 runs 13 residues. This chain's CDR3 is CASSFRGGGEQYF. The CDR3, as DNA: TGTGCCAGCAGTTTCAGGGGGGGCGGCGAGCAGTACTTC. The full variable domain, its missing parts supplied by reference TRBV28 and TRBJ2-7, is DVKVTQSSRYLVKRTGEKVFLECVQDMDHENMFWYRQDPGLGLRLIYFSYDVKMKEKGDIPEGYSVSREKKERFSLILESASTNQTSMYLCASSFRGGGEQYFGPGTRLTVT.

To note about this clonotype: A much bigger clone sits one base away, suggesting this may be a read error. The CDR3 region is CACSLGSGSDEQYF. The CDR3 nucleotides read TGTGCCTGCAGTTTAGGTAGCGGGAGTGACGAGCAGTACTTC. The V gene is TRBV12-3 or TRBV12-4, the J gene TRBJ2-7, with TRBD2 identical over 9 bases. The CDR3 is 14 amino acids.

Regarding this clonotype: Possible read error: a much larger clone is one base away. The rearrangement joins TRBV7-9 to TRBJ2-5; weak D call: TRBD1 (5 bases). The CDR3 contains 13 residues. Germline loops: CDR1 SEHNR, CDR2 FQNEAQ (reference sequence). The V end lost 11 bases, the J end lost 1 base, and 14 bases lay between the germline ends. The CDR3 loop is CAGVQTAQETQYF. The CDR3 DNA reads TGTGCCGGCGTGCAGACAGCCCAAGAGACCCAGTACTTC. Full variable domain (outside the CDR3, taken from reference TRBV7-9 and TRBJ2-5): DTGVSQNPRHKITKRGQNVTFRCDPISEHNRLYWYRQTLGQGPEFLTYFQNEAQLEKSRLLSDRFSAERPKGSFSTLEIQRTEQGDSAMYLCAGVQTAQETQYFGPGTRLLVL.

About this clonotype: Since a much larger clone is just one base distant, this may be a read error. The rearrangement links TRBV27 to TRBJ1-2; 11 bases are a match to TRBD1. The CDR3 extends over 15 amino acids. With V trimmed by 8 bases and J by 3 bases, 8 bases remained unmatched. Germline lookup yields CDR1 MNHEY and CDR2 SMNVEV (reference sequence). The CDR3 here is CASAVLDRGHYGYTF. The CDR3 nucleotides are TGTGCCAGCGCCGTCTTGGACAGGGGGCACTATGGCTACACCTTC.

This clonotype was seen more than once but under ten times. The V and J genes are TRBV4-1 and TRBJ2-3, with TRBD2 identical over 12 bases. Germline trimming cut 3 bases from V and 1 base from J; bases unmatched to any gene: 11. The CDR3 consists of 19 residues. Germline lookup yields CDR1 MGHRA and CDR2 YSYEKL. The CDR3: CASSQEGLAGRMGTDTQYF. The DNA of the CDR3 is TGCGCCAGCAGCCAGGAGGGACTAGCGGGTAGAATGGGCACAGATACGCAGTATTTT.

This clonotype was observed a few times. The chain has TRBV7-9 and TRBJ2-2, with unresolved D. Germline values: CDR1 SEHNR, CDR2 FQNEAQ (reference sequence). The CDR3 contains 15 residues. V lost 1 base to trimming and J lost 2 bases, with 8 bases between them. The CDR3 DNA sequence: TGTGCCAGCAGCTTAGGTCACTTAAACACCGGGGAGCTGTTTTTT. Translating gives CASSLGHLNTGELFF.

Comments on this clonotype: One base away lies a much larger clone, so this may be a sequencing read error. The chain employs TRBV7-9 and TRBJ2-7, with D perhaps TRBD1 or TRBD2 (6 bases each). Germline V gives CDR1 SEHNR, CDR2 FQNEAQ (reference sequence). The CDR3 length is 11 residues. The CDR3 sequence is CASKNGGEQHF. CDR3 nucleotides: TGTGCCAGCAAAAACGGGGGCGAGCAGCACTTC.

This clonotype was seen a few times. The genes are TRBV28 and TRBJ2-4; 10 bases match TRBD2. V shed 4 bases, J shed 3 bases, and the junction held 9 bases outside the gene matches. Germline V gene sequence: CDR1 MDHEN, CDR2 SYDVKM. The length of the CDR3 is 17 residues. The CDR3 reads CASSSHPAGGFKNIQYF. As DNA, the CDR3 is TGTGCCAGCAGTTCTCACCCAGCGGGAGGGTTCAAAAACATTCAGTACTTC.

The chain recombines TRBV4-2 with TRBJ1-2; maybe TRBD1 (6 bases). The germline V gene encodes CDR1 LGHNA and CDR2 YNFKEQ. V was shortened by 0 bases and J by 5 bases, with 13 bases between the two germline ends. The CDR3 has 15 residues. The CDR3 coding sequence is TGTGCCAGCAGCCAAGAAGGGGGGGCACAGTATGGCTACACCTTC. Protein product: CASSQEGGAQYGYTF.

The sample holds many counts of this clonotype. This chain uses TRBV2 with TRBJ2-1; D gene ambiguous. The germline CDR1 and CDR2 sequences are SNHLY and FYNNEI. The CDR3 is 12 amino acids. V lost 2 bases and J 7 bases, leaving 6 bases between the germline ends. The DNA of the CDR3 is TGTGCCAGCAGTGAAAGACTTAATGAGCAGTTCTTC. Its protein product is CASSERLNEQFF.

In its sample, this clonotype was seen many times. The chain combines TRBV7-9 with TRBJ1-1, with D possibly being TRBD1 (6 bases). The CDR3 contains 15 residues. Germline V gene data show CDR1 as SEHNR and CDR2 as FQNEAQ (reference sequence). Trimming removed 5 bases from V and 6 bases from J, with 19 bases in between. The CDR3 DNA sequence: TGTGCCAGCAGCCGCTATCCCGGGACAACTCCTGAAGCTTTCTTT. This translates into CASSRYPGTTPEAFF.

With regard to this clonotype: Germline is not matched at one junction end, which may reflect a read error. The chain carries TRBV30 and TRBJ2-1, with D perhaps given as TRBD1 or TRBD2 (5 bases each). Per germline, CDR1 GTSNPN and CDR2 SVGIG (reference sequence). The CDR3 is made up of 14 amino acids. This CDR3 reads CAWSVGVGHNERFF. For the CDR3, the DNA is TGTGCCTGGAGTGTGGGGGTCGGCCACAATGAGCGGTTCTTC.

This clonotype was detected only a few times. This chain joins TRBV18 and TRBJ1-1, with D tentatively TRBD1 (6 bases). The V gene's germline CDR1 is KGHSH and CDR2 LQKENI. The CDR3 is made up of 16 amino acids. Trimming removed 2 bases at V and 0 bases at J, with 13 bases between. The CDR3 bases are TGTGCCAGCTCACCAACAAACAGGGTAATGAACACTGAAGCTTTCTTT. Protein: CASSPTNRVMNTEAFF.

This clonotype was observed at least ten times. This sequence joins TRBV14 and TRBJ2-3; D is possibly TRBD2 (6 bases). Trimming took 2 bases from V and 0 from J, leaving 9 bases between them. Germline CDR1 reads SGHDN; CDR2 reads FVKESK. This CDR3 is built from 15 residues. The DNA of the CDR3 is TGTGCCAGCAGCCAATTACGGGAGAGCACAGATACGCAGTATTTT. Amino acids: CASSQLRESTDTQYF.